The rows below give T cell receptor beta chains drawn from one sample of a study of cytomegalovirus exposure and HLA in healthy donors. Only in-frame clones appear in the TCRdb table, and some are missing; sequencing was by immunoSEQ multiplex PCR. Among some 200,000 clones listed, 77% were seen once. Sequenced sample: PBMCs. These receptor sequences come from a woman in her sixties in good health and CMV-seropositive. Both conserved end residues are part of each CDR3. Fields, in order: V gene, CDR3 protein.

TRBV30 | CACDRAEQYF
TRBV10-1 | CASSPGLAGVRELFF
TRBV28 | CASSPTGTGGYNEQFF
TRBV6-5 | CASTNSGRGGEQYF
TRBV18 | CASSPGQLNEKLFF
TRBV11-3 | CASSTGSGTGRHEQYF
TRBV5-1 | CASSAGQGTDTQYF
TRBV18 | CASSQKDFHEQYF
TRBV2 | CASALSRIISNTGELFF
TRBV9 | CASSVVGSTDTQYF
TRBV13 | CASSPRGGGTNEQYF
TRBV7-9 | CSIQGSNQPQHF